Shown below are 25 T cell receptor beta chains from a single sample sequenced in a study of beta chain features in type 1 diabetes. cDNA synthesis used the whole RNA isolate, giving expressed TCRB sequences. The data were produced by immunoSEQ multiplex PCR, yet TCRdb's version contains in-frame clones alone and is incomplete. There are a few hundred thousand clones in the sample; 25% to 30% occur only once, and under 5% lies in the top ten. Input material: central memory CD4+ T cells from blood. Source of these receptors: a man aged 30 to 45 in good health.

This clone was picked up a small number of times. V and J are TRBV14 and TRBJ2-3, with 9 bases identical to TRBD2. The ends lost 4 bases at V and 6 bases at J; junction bases unmatched: 11. The CDR3 is made up of 16 amino acids. CDR1 and CDR2 (germline): SGHDN, FVKESK. For the CDR3, the DNA is TGTGCCAGCAGCCTTATCGCTAGCGGGGCTATCGATACGCAGTATTTT. It yields the protein CASSLIASGAIDTQYF.

A few counts support this clone. The chain couples TRBV7-9 to TRBJ2-3, with unresolved D. Trimming cost V 5 bases and J 7 bases, with 7 bases left between them. The CDR3 is made up of 11 amino acids. Germline V gene data show CDR1 as SEHNR and CDR2 as FQNEAQ (reference sequence). The CDR3: CASSVSHTQYF. The CDR3 coding sequence is TGTGCCAGCAGCGTCAGTCATACGCAGTATTTT.

The chain uses TRBV5-1 and TRBJ2-3; D not resolved. Trimming shortened V by 5 bases and J by 4 bases, and 11 bases separated the two germline ends. The CDR3 spans 13 residues. CDR1 is SGHRS, CDR2 YFSETQ, per germline. CDR3 loop: CASRQHEADTQYF. The DNA for the CDR3 is TGCGCCAGCAGACAACACGAGGCAGATACGCAGTATTTT.

This sequence joins TRBV19 and TRBJ2-6, with TRBD2 matching 7 bases. Germline V lookup: CDR1 LNHDA, CDR2 SQIVND (reference sequence). This CDR3 has 16 amino acids. After removal of 6 bases from V and 2 bases from J, the junction contained 7 bases not matched to a gene. CDR3 in amino acids: CASSTIGTTGANVLTF. DNA for the CDR3: TGTGCCAGTAGCACCATCGGGACTACTGGGGCCAACGTCCTGACTTTC.

The chain joins TRBV2 to TRBJ2-2; D not certain. V was trimmed by 6 bases and J by 2 bases, leaving 7 bases between them. The germline CDR1 and CDR2 sequences are SNHLY and FYNNEI. The CDR3 totals 13 residues. CDR3 loop: CASSRVNTGELFF. The CDR3 DNA reads as TGTGCCAGCAGCCGAGTTAACACCGGGGAGCTGTTTTTT.

In its sample, this clone was seen many times. The chain is built from TRBV28 and TRBJ1-5, with D tentatively TRBD1 (5 bases). This CDR3 spans 17 amino acids. Germline CDR1 is MDHEN and CDR2 is SYDVKM. The germline V and J ends were trimmed by 6 bases and 2 bases, with 20 bases remaining between them. This CDR3 is CASSLTTRGSGNQPQHF. CDR3 DNA: TGTGCCAGCAGCCTAACGACCCGGGGGTCGGGCAATCAGCCCCAGCATTTT. The full variable domain, completed using reference TRBV28 and TRBJ1-5, is DVKVTQSSRYLVKRTGEKVFLECVQDMDHENMFWYRQDPGLGLRLIYFSYDVKMKEKGDIPEGYSVSREKKERFSLILESASTNQTSMYLCASSLTTRGSGNQPQHFGDGTRLSIL.

The DNA for the CDR3 is TGTGCCACTACCCGGGGGGGAGGTGAGACCCAGTACTTC. Translation: CATTRGGGETQYF. V gene TRBV6-5 combines with J gene TRBJ2-5, with 8 positions matching TRBD2. The CDR3 contains 13 residues. The germline V gene encodes CDR1 MNHEY and CDR2 SVGAGI. V shed 10 bases, J shed 5 bases, and the junction held 9 bases outside the gene matches.

The chain links TRBV20-1 to TRBJ2-7; D may be TRBD2 (5 bases). Trimming shortened V by 6 bases and J by 2 bases, and 8 bases separated the two germline ends. Germline CDR1 and CDR2: DFQATT and SNEGSKA (reference sequence). The CDR3 is 11 residues long. CDR3 amino acids: CSAPGTYEQYF. In DNA, the CDR3 is TGCAGTGCCCCGGGAACCTACGAGCAGTACTTC.

About this clone: Other DNA sequences from this sample encode an identical CDR3 as well. V usage is TRBV28 and J usage is TRBJ1-5; D not certain. V lost 1 base and J lost 5, with 3 bases in between. Germline V gives CDR1 MDHEN, CDR2 SYDVKM. The CDR3 is 12 residues long. CDR3 DNA sequence: TGTGCCAGCAGTTTATTGGATCAGCCCCAGCATTTT. As protein: CASSLLDQPQHF.

This clone was observed at least ten times. The rearrangement uses TRBV30 and TRBJ2-3; no firm D call. Germline V CDR1 and CDR2: GTSNPN, SVGIG (reference sequence). V shed 2 bases and J shed 1 base, with 16 bases lying between them. The CDR3 spans 16 residues. CDR3 amino acids: CAWSRLGRTGTDTQYF. The CDR3 region has the DNA TGTGCCTGGAGTCGCCTCGGTCGGACGGGCACAGATACGCAGTATTTT.

The chain has TRBV19 and TRBJ1-2; no firm D call. Germline values: CDR1 LNHDA, CDR2 SQIVND (reference sequence). The CDR3 length is 12 residues. V lost 6 bases to trimming and J lost 2 bases, with 7 bases between them. The CDR3 here is CASSIANYGYTF. CDR3 sequence (DNA): TGTGCCAGTAGCATCGCCAACTATGGCTACACCTTC.

The chain combines TRBV6-6 with TRBJ2-7, with D possibly TRBD2 on 5 matching bases. V was shortened by 8 bases and J by 6 bases, with 20 bases between the two germline ends. Germline V gene sequence: CDR1 MNHNY, CDR2 SVGAGI (reference sequence). The CDR3 length is 14 residues. CDR3 DNA: TGTGCCAGCGTTCCGCGGGTAGCGAGAGGCGAGCAGTACTTC. Translating gives CASVPRVARGEQYF.

The V call is TRBV5-4, the J call TRBJ2-1, with 8 nucleotides matching TRBD2. The CDR3 is 15 amino acids. Germline loops: CDR1 SGHNT, CDR2 YYREEE (reference sequence). V lost 0 bases and J lost 6; bases outside the gene matches: 5. The CDR3 nucleotides are TGTGCCAGCAGCTTGGATACGGGAGGGCCCAATGAGCAGTTCTTC. Its translation: CASSLDTGGPNEQFF.

V usage is TRBV16 and J usage is TRBJ2-2; TRBD1 might be the D (6 bases). V lost 6 bases, J lost 3 bases, and 11 bases lay in between. In germline, CDR1 is KGHSY, CDR2 FQNENV. CDR3 length: 14 residues. CDR3 loop: CASREGGDTGELFF. In DNA form, the CDR3 reads TGTGCCAGCAGAGAAGGGGGAGACACCGGGGAGCTGTTTTTT.

The chain carries TRBV9 and TRBJ2-7; D gene unclear. The length of the CDR3 is 15 residues. V lost 0 bases to trimming and J lost 0 bases, with 10 bases between them. Germline-derived CDR1 and CDR2 are SGDLS and YYNGEE. The CDR3, as DNA: TGTGCCAGCAGCGTAGACGGGCAGCGCTCCTACGAGCAGTACTTC. It specifies CASSVDGQRSYEQYF.

This clone was counted a few times. The chain combines TRBV6-5 with TRBJ2-3, with no clear D. V lost 5 bases to trimming and J lost 5 bases, with 11 bases between them. The CDR3 length is 13 residues. Germline-derived CDR1 and CDR2 are MNHEY and SVGAGI. For the CDR3, the DNA is TGTGCCAGCAGTCCGAGGAGCGTAGATACGCAGTATTTT. Translating gives CASSPRSVDTQYF.

The chain links TRBV5-4 to TRBJ2-5; D perhaps matches TRBD1 (6 bases). The germline gives CDR1 SGHNT, CDR2 YYREEE (reference sequence). This CDR3 is built from 15 residues. Trimming pared 0 bases from V and 5 bases from J, leaving 14 bases between. Here the CDR3 reads CASSLGDTSPETQYF. Written as DNA, the CDR3 is TGTGCCAGCAGCTTGGGGGACACCAGCCCGGAGACCCAGTACTTC.

Details on this clone: Other DNA sequences of this sample code for an identical CDR3. The genes are TRBV29-1 and TRBJ1-2; a weak D match, TRBD1 (6 bases). CDR1 and CDR2 (germline): SQVTM, ANQGSEA. The CDR3 loop spans 11 amino acids. V gave up 2 bases and J gave up 5 bases, with 6 bases separating them. Written as DNA, the CDR3 is TGCAGCGTTGAACAGGGGTATGGCTACACCTTC. Encoded protein: CSVEQGYGYTF.

The V gene is TRBV5-4, the J gene TRBJ2-1, with 10 bases identical to TRBD1. This CDR3 contains 15 residues. Trimming at V came to 4 bases and at J to 9 bases, leaving 10 bases not matched to a gene. The V gene's germline CDR1 is SGHNT and CDR2 YYREEE (reference sequence). The CDR3 region is CASSSGTGVGSEQFF. DNA for the CDR3: TGTGCCAGCAGCAGTGGGACAGGGGTAGGGAGTGAGCAGTTCTTC.

J is TRBJ2-1 and V is TRBV7-9; D not resolved. There are 15 residues in the CDR3. Germline assignment: CDR1 SEHNR and CDR2 FQNEAQ (reference sequence). Trimming removed 0 bases at V and 3 bases at J, with 9 bases between. CDR3 residues: CASSLASRNYNEQFF. The CDR3 nucleotides read TGTGCCAGCAGCTTAGCTTCGCGGAACTACAATGAGCAGTTCTTC.

This chain uses TRBV30 with TRBJ1-5; perhaps TRBD1 as D (5 bases). The germline gives CDR1 GTSNPN, CDR2 SVGIG (reference sequence). This CDR3 has 12 amino acids. With 3 bases removed from V and 5 bases from J, the gap between germline ends came to 8 bases. The CDR3 DNA sequence: TGTGCCTGGAGGGGGCTTGATCAGCCCCAGCATTTT. Protein: CAWRGLDQPQHF.

This clone was seen a few times. In the same sample, other DNA sequences code for this CDR3. This chain links TRBV29-1 with TRBJ1-1, with D possibly matching TRBD1 (6 bases). Germline values: CDR1 SQVTM, CDR2 ANQGSEA. The CDR3 covers 13 residues. V lost 6 bases and J lost 2, with 13 bases in between. Here the CDR3 reads CSVLGQLNTEAFF. The CDR3 coding sequence is TGCAGCGTCCTCGGACAGCTCAACACTGAAGCTTTCTTT.

This clone was seen more than once but under ten times. A much more abundant neighbour one base away suggests this may be a read error. The gene calls are TRBV10-3 and TRBJ2-5; D not certain. The CDR3 sequence is 11 residues long. CDR1 is ENHRY and CDR2 is SYGVKD in the germline V gene. CDR3 DNA sequence: TGTGCCAGCAGTCCTCAAGAGACCCAGTACTTC. Translating it yields CASSPQETQYF.

This clone was found a few times. This rearrangement joins TRBV10-3 to TRBJ2-1; TRBD2 aligns across 11 bases. Germline assignment: CDR1 ENHRY and CDR2 SYGVKD. The V gene end was trimmed by 5 bases and the J gene end by 3 bases; junction bases not matched to a gene: 24. The CDR3 is 22 residues long. The CDR3 reads CAISTQSVTPTSGGFFYNEQFF. CDR3 in DNA: TGTGCCATCAGTACCCAGAGCGTCACCCCCACTAGCGGGGGATTCTTCTACAATGAGCAGTTCTTC.

The chain combines TRBV5-4 with TRBJ2-5, with D perhaps TRBD2 (5 bases). Per the germline V gene, CDR1 is SGHNT and CDR2 is YYREEE (reference sequence). Trimming took 5 bases from V and 0 from J, leaving 14 bases between them. This CDR3 has 15 residues. CDR3 protein: CASRPNVDYQETQYF. The CDR3 bases are TGTGCCAGCAGACCGAATGTGGACTACCAAGAGACCCAGTACTTC.